What follows describes a single T cell receptor (beta chain). Antigen specificity is unknown. Assay used: immunoSEQ multiplex PCR; TCRdb lists only in-frame clones, some missing. Among over 85,000 clones, about 88% were seen once, and the ten largest hold about 1.6%. This CDR3 has 15 amino acids. After removal of 4 bases from V and 1 base from J, the junction contained 5 bases not matched to a gene. CDR1 and CDR2 (germline): MRHNA, SNTAGT. The data belong to a study of T cell responses to AZD1222 COVID-19 vaccine. Findings and limits, study-wide: Clonal diversity may have been underestimated, and the donors were mostly white British, with more females than males.

The clonotype comes from an adult in good health. Sample: peripheral blood, taken on day 0 of AZD1222 vaccination. This chain links TRBV6-4 with TRBJ2-3; 7 bases are shared with TRBD2. CDR3 sequence: CASSGGGGGTDTQYF. The CDR3 nucleotides read TGTGCCAGCAGTGGCGGCGGGGGAGGCACAGATACGCAGTATTTT.